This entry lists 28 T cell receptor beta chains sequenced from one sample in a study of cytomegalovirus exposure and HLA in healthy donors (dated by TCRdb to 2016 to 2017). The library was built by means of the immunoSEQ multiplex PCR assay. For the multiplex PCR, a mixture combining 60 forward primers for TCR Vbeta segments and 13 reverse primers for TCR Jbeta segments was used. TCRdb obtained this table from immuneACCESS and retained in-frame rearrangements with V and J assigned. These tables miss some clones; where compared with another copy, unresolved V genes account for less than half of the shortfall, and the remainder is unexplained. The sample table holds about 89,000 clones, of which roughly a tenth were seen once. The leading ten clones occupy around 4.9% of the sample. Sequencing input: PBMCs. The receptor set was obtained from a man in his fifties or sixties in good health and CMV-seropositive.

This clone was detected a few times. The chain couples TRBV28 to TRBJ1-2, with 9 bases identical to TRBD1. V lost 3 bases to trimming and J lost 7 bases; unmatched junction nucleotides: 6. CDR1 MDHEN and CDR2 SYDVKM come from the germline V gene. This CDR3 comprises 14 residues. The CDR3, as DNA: TGTGCCAGCAGTTTGGGGACAGGGCGGTTTGGCTACACCTTC. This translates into CASSLGTGRFGYTF.

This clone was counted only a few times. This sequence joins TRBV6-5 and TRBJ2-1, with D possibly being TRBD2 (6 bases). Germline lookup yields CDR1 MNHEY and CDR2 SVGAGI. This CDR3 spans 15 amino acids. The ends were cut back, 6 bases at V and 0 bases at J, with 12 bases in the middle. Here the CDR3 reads CASSPSTSSYNEQFF. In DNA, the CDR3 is TGTGCCAGCAGCCCTTCGACTAGCTCCTACAATGAGCAGTTCTTC.

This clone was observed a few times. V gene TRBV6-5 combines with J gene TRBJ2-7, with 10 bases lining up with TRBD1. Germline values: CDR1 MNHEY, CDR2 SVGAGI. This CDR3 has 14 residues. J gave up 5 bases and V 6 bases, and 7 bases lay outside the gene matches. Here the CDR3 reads CASSRTGGSHEQYF. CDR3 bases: TGTGCCAGCAGCCGGACAGGGGGATCTCACGAGCAGTACTTC.

The chain's CDR3 is CASSPGTGRGNTGELFF. The CDR3 nucleotides read TGCGCCAGCAGCCCGGGGACAGGGCGGGGAAACACCGGGGAGCTGTTTTTT. V gene TRBV4-1 combines with J gene TRBJ2-2; 9 nucleotides line up with TRBD1. The CDR3 has 17 amino acids. V gave up 4 bases and J gave up 2 bases; unmatched junction bases: 8. Germline CDR1 and CDR2: MGHRA and YSYEKL.

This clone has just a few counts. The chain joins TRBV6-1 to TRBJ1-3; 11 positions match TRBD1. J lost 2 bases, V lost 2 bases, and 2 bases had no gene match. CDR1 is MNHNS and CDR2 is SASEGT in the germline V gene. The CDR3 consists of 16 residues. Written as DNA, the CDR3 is TGTGCCAGCAGTGAACGGGACAGGGGGGCTGGAAACACCATATATTTT. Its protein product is CASSERDRGAGNTIYF.

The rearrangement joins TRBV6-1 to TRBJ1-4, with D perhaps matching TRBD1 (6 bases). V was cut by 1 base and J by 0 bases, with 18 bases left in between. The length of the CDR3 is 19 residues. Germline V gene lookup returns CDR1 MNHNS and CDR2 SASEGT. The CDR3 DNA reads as TGTGCCAGCAGTGAAGTGACAGGCGTGGGTTACGCAACTAATGAAAAACTGTTTTTT. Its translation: CASSEVTGVGYATNEKLFF.

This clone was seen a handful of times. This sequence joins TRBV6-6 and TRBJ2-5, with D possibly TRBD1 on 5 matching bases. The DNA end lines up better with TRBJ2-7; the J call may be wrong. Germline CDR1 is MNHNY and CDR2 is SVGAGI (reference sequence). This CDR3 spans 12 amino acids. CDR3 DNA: TGTGCCAGCAGCCAGGGTCGCTACGAGCAGTACTTC. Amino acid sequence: CASSQGRYEQYF.

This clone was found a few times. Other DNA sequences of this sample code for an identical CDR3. The CDR3: CASRKSQGGYGYTF. Here the CDR3 DNA reads TGTGCCAGCAGAAAGTCTCAGGGCGGCTATGGCTACACCTTC. This chain connects TRBV6-5 to TRBJ1-2, with D maybe TRBD1 (5 bases). Looked up from germline, CDR1 is MNHEY and CDR2 is SVGAGI. The length of the CDR3 is 14 residues. V was pared by 6 bases and J by 4 bases, with 15 bases between.

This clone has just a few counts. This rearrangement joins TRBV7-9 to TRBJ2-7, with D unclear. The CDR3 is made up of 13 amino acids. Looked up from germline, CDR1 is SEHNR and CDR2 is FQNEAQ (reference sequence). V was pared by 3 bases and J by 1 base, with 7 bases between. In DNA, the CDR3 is TGTGCCAGCAGCTTCGGTCGGTCCTACGAGCAGTACTTC. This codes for CASSFGRSYEQYF.

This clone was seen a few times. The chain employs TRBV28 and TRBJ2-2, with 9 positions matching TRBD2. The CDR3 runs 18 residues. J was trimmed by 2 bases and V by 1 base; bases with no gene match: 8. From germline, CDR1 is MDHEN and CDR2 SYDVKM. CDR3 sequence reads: CASSLLGLAGANTGELFF. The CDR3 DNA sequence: TGTGCCAGCAGTTTATTGGGACTAGCAGGGGCCAACACCGGGGAGCTGTTTTTT.

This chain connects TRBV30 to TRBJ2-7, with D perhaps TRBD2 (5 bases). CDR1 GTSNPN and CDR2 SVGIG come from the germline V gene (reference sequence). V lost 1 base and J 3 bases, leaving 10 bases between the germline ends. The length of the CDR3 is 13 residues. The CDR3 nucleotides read TGTGCCTGGAGTGGACTAACACGCTACGAGCAGTACTTC. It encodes CAWSGLTRYEQYF.

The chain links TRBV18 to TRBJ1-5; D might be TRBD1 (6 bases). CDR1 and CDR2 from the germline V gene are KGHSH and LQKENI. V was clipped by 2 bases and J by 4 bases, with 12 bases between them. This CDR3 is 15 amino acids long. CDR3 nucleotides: TGTGCCAGCTCACCAGTGGGGGCTGGGAATCAGCCCCAGCATTTT. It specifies CASSPVGAGNQPQHF.

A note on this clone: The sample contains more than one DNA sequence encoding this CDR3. Here the CDR3 reads CSVTSGQETQYF. DNA for the CDR3: TGCAGCGTGACTAGCGGGCAAGAGACCCAGTACTTC. This sequence joins TRBV29-1 and TRBJ2-5; 10 bases align to TRBD2. CDR1 and CDR2 (germline): SQVTM, ANQGSEA. The CDR3 sequence is 12 residues long. V was clipped by 6 bases and J by 2 bases; unmatched bases: 0.

This CDR3 reads CASSVTGTSGRSKYF. In DNA, the CDR3 is TGTGCCAGCAGTGTGACCGGGACTAGCGGGAGAAGCAAGTACTTC. The V gene is TRBV6-1, the J gene TRBJ2-7; 14 bases map to TRBD2. J gave up 11 bases and V 4 bases, and 10 bases lay outside the gene matches. The CDR3 sequence is 15 residues long. Germline CDR1 reads MNHNS; CDR2 reads SASEGT.

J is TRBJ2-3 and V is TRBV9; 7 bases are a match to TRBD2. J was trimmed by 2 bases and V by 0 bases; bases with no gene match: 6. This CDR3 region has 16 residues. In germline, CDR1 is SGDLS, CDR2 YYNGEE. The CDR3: CASSVGRLATTDTQYF. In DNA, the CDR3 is TGTGCCAGCAGCGTAGGTAGACTAGCCACCACAGATACGCAGTATTTT.

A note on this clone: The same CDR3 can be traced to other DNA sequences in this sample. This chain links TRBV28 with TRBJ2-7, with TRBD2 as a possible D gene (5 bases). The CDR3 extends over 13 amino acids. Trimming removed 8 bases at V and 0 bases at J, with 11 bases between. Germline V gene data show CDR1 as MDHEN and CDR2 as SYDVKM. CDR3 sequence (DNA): TGTGCCAGCCTAGCAGGTAGCTCCTACGAGCAGTACTTC. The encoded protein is CASLAGSSYEQYF.

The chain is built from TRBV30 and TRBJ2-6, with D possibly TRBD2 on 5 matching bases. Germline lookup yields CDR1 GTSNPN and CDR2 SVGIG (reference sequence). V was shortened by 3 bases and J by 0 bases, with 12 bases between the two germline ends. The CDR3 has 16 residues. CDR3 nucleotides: TGTGCCTGGAGGGATCCTACTAGCTCTGGGGCCAACGTCCTGACTTTC. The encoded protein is CAWRDPTSSGANVLTF.

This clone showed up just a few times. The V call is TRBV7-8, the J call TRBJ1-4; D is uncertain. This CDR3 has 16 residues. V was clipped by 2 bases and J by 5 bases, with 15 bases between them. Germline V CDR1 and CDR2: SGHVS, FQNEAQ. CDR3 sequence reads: CASSLRKNRPNEKLFF. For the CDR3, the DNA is TGTGCCAGCAGCTTAAGGAAGAACAGACCCAATGAAAAACTGTTTTTT. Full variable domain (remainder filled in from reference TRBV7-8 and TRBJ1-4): GAGVSQSPRYKVAKRGQDVALRCDPISGHVSLFWYQQALGQGPEFLTYFQNEAQLDKSGLPSDRFFAERPEGSVSTLKIQRTQQEDSAVYLCASSLRKNRPNEKLFFGSGTQLSVL.

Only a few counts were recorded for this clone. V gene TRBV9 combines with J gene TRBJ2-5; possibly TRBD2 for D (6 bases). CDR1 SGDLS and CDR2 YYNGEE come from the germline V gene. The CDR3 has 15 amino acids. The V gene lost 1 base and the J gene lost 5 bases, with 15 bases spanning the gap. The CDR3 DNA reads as TGTGCCAGCAGCGTATACAATGGCGGGGTGGAGACCCAGTACTTC. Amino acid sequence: CASSVYNGGVETQYF.

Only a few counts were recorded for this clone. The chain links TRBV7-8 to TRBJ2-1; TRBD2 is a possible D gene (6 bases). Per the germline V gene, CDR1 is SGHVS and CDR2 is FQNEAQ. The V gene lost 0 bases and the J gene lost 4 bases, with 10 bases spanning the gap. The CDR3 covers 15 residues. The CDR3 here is CASSLAGTPYNEQFF. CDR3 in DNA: TGTGCCAGCAGCTTAGCCGGGACTCCGTACAATGAGCAGTTCTTC.

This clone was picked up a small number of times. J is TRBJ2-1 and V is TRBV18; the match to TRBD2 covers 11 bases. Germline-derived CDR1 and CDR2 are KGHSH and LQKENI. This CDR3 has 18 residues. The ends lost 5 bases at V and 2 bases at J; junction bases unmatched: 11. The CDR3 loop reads CASSSSALGLAAYNEQFF. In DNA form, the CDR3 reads TGTGCCAGCTCAAGTTCGGCCTTGGGACTAGCGGCCTACAATGAGCAGTTCTTC.

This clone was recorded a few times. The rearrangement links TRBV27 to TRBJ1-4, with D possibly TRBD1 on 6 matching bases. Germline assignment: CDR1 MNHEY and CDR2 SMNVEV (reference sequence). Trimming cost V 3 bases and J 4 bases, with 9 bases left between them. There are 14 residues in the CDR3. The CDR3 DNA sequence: TGTGCCAGCAGTTTGGGGGCTTTTAATGAAAAACTGTTTTTT. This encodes CASSLGAFNEKLFF.

This chain's CDR3 is CASSSLQGDTQYF. CDR3 DNA: TGTGCCAGCAGCTCGCTACAGGGGGATACGCAGTATTTT. The chain combines TRBV9 with TRBJ2-3; 7 positions match TRBD1. J gave up 6 bases and V 4 bases, and 5 bases lay outside the gene matches. The CDR3 is 13 amino acids. From germline, CDR1 is SGDLS and CDR2 YYNGEE.

The CDR3 DNA reads as TGTGCCATATCCGGGACAGGGGGCGGAGGGGGATTCATTGGCTACACCTTC. It specifies CAISGTGGGGGFIGYTF. The rearrangement links TRBV10-3 to TRBJ1-2; 12 bases line up with TRBD1. This CDR3 spans 17 amino acids. After removal of 9 bases from V and 7 bases from J, the junction contained 18 bases not matched to a gene. Germline V gene sequence: CDR1 ENHRY, CDR2 SYGVKD.

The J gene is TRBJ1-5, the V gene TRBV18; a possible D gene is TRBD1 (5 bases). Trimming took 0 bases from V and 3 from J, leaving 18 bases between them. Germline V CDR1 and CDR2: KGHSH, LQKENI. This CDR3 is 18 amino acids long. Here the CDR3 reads CASSPPGGPRLHNQPQHF. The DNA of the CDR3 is TGTGCCAGCTCACCACCGGGGGGACCCCGGCTCCACAATCAGCCCCAGCATTTT.

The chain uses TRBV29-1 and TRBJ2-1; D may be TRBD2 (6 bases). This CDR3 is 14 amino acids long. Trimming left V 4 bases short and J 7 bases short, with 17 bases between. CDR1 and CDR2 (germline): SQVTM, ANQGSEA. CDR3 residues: CSVAEREVRNEQFF. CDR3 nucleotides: TGCAGCGTTGCTGAGAGGGAGGTCAGGAATGAGCAGTTCTTC.

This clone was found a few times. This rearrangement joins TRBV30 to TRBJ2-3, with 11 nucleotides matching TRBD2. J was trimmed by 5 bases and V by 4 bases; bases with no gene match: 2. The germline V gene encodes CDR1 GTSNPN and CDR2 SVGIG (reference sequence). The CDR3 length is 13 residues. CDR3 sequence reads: CAWTLAGEDTQYF. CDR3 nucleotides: TGTGCCTGGACACTAGCGGGAGAAGATACGCAGTATTTT. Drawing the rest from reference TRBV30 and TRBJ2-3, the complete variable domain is SQTIHQWPATLVQPVGSPLSLECTVEGTSNPNLYWYRQAAGRGLQLLFYSVGIGQISSEVPQNLSASRPQDRQFILSSKKLLLSDSGFYLCAWTLAGEDTQYFGPGTRLTVL.

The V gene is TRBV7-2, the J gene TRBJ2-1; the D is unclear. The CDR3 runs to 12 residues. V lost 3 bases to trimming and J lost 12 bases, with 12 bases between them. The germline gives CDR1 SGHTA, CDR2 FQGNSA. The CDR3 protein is CASSFLRAAQFF. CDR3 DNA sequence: TGTGCCAGCAGCTTTTTGAGAGCTGCGCAGTTCTTC.